The present TCR beta chain was sequenced within a study of shared clonotypes between healthy human individuals. Terminally differentiated effector memory CD45RA+ cells were excluded by CCR7 positive selection of CD45RO-negative cells. TCRdb's copy holds only in-frame clones and misses some; the assay was immunoSEQ multiplex PCR. The table shows roughly 2.1 million clones, with more than 85% occurring only once. Trimming cost V 4 bases and J 6 bases, with 13 bases left between them. The CDR3 spans 13 residues. Germline V gene sequence: CDR1 SGHDN, CDR2 FVKESK. The rearrangement links TRBV14 to TRBJ2-7; D possibly corresponds to TRBD1 (5 bases). The sequencing input was naive CD8+ T cells from PBMCs. The source of this sequence is a man aged 18 to 35 in good health. Some clones in this sample may be carry-over from other donors' samples. The CDR3: CASSPPGFGEQYF. DNA for the CDR3: TGTGCCAGCAGCCCCCCAGGGTTTGGCGAGCAGTACTTC.